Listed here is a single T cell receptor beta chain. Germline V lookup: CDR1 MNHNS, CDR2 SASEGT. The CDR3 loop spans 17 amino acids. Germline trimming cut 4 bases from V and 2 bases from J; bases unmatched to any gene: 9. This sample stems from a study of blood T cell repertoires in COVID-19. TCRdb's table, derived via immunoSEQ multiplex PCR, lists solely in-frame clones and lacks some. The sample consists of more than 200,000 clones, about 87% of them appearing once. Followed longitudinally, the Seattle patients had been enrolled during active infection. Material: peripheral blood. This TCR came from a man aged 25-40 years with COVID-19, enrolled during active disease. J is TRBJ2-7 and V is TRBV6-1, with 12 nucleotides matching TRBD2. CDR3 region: CASSAGTSGLHPYEQYF. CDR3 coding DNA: TGTGCCAGCAGTGCCGGGACTAGCGGGCTTCATCCCTACGAGCAGTACTTC.